This record concerns one TCR beta chain sequence. Antigen unknown. Sequencing was performed with immunoSEQ multiplex PCR; in TCRdb, only in-frame clones are kept and a portion is missing. The table shows 15,000 to 20,000 clones, with 87% occurring only once. CDR1 SGHTA and CDR2 FQGNSA come from the germline V gene. Trimming shortened V by 5 bases and J by 0 bases, and 12 bases separated the two germline ends. CDR3 size: 15 residues. Documented time point: newly diagnosed, previously untreated cHL patient sample. Comparison relied on PBMCs that came from newly diagnosed, untreated classical Hodgkin lymphoma. The record originates from a study of PD-1 blockade in classical Hodgkin lymphoma. Overall study findings and caveats: Baseline TCR diversity was reportedly lower in newly diagnosed patients than healthy donors.

The clonotype was recovered from a human donor with classical Hodgkin lymphoma. The chain combines TRBV7-2 with TRBJ2-3; a possible D gene is TRBD2 (6 bases). The sample comprised peripheral blood mononuclear cells (PBMCs). This CDR3 reads CASSPDYYSTDTQYF. CDR3 DNA: TGTGCCAGCAGCCCGGACTACTACAGCACAGATACGCAGTATTTT.